Each of the 27 T cell receptor beta chains below was sequenced from the same sample in a study of response to subunit inactivated influenza vaccine. TCRdb processed the RT-PCR reads anew with MiXCR; each CDR3 protein has one entry. The sample records around 480,000 distinct CDR3 sequences, 16% being singletons. This specimen was CD4+ T cells sorted from PBMCs, taken roughly 24 months after vaccination. The source is a man aged 45-69 years who received an inactivated influenza vaccine.

This clonotype was counted only a few times. The chain is built from TRBV11-2 and TRBJ2-1, with TRBD2 identical over 10 bases. Germline-derived CDR1 and CDR2 are SGHAT and FQNNGV. V lost 5 bases, J lost 0 bases, and 19 bases stayed unmatched. This CDR3 has 21 amino acids. The CDR3 DNA follows: TGTGCCAGCAGCCCCCGTCGTCTCTCTCGACTAGCGGGCCCCTCCTACAATGAGCAGTTCTTC. It yields the protein CASSPRRLSRLAGPSYNEQFF.

The gene calls are TRBV5-1 and TRBJ2-2; D is perhaps TRBD2 (5 bases). V lost 0 bases and J 6 bases, leaving 12 bases between the germline ends. The CDR3 is 15 residues long. CDR1 is SGHRS and CDR2 is YFSETQ in the germline V gene. DNA for the CDR3: TGCGCCAGCAGCTTGGAAGCCGGGATGGCCGGGGAGCTGTTTTTT. This codes for CASSLEAGMAGELFF.

This clonotype was seen more than once but under ten times. The chain has TRBV20-1 and TRBJ1-2; D perhaps matches TRBD1 (5 bases). V lost 5 bases to trimming and J lost 5 bases, with 12 bases between them. The CDR3 runs to 12 residues. Germline values: CDR1 DFQATT, CDR2 SNEGSKA (reference sequence). CDR3: CSADRGPYGYTF. DNA of the CDR3: TGCAGTGCTGACCGGGGACCTTATGGCTACACCTTC.

The gene calls are TRBV29-1 and TRBJ2-5, with D possibly being TRBD2 (7 bases). This CDR3 contains 13 residues. The V gene's germline CDR1 is SQVTM and CDR2 ANQGSEA. Trimming cost V 4 bases and J 5 bases, with 14 bases left between them. The CDR3 DNA sequence: TGCAGCGTTGCCGGGGGGCTCGGGGAGACCCAGTACTTC. It yields the protein CSVAGGLGETQYF.

This chain joins TRBV30 and TRBJ2-1, with D uncertain. This CDR3 region has 12 residues. CDR1 GTSNPN and CDR2 SVGIG come from the germline V gene (reference sequence). Trimming shortened V by 0 bases and J by 10 bases, and 10 bases separated the two germline ends. CDR3 nucleotide sequence: TGTGCCTGGAGTGTTACACCAGCGGAGCAGTTCTTC. Encoded protein: CAWSVTPAEQFF.

This clonotype was seen at least ten times. The chain employs TRBV10-3 and TRBJ2-6; no clear D gene. V lost 4 bases and J 4 bases, leaving 14 bases between the germline ends. The CDR3 runs 16 residues. From germline, CDR1 is ENHRY and CDR2 SYGVKD. The CDR3 here is CAISAPGQVGANVLTF. The DNA of the CDR3 is TGTGCCATCAGTGCCCCGGGCCAGGTGGGGGCCAACGTCCTGACTTTC.

This CDR3 reads CASSLEYNTGELFF. CDR3 nucleotides: TGTGCCAGCAGCCTCGAGTACAACACCGGGGAGCTGTTTTTT. This chain joins TRBV4-2 and TRBJ2-2, with D uncertain. V was trimmed by 4 bases and J by 2 bases, leaving 8 bases between them. CDR3 length equals 14 residues. The V gene's germline CDR1 is LGHNA and CDR2 YNFKEQ.

The CDR3 bases are TGCAGCGGCAGAACCGGGACTAGCGGCTACAATGAGCAGTTCTTC. Translation: CSGRTGTSGYNEQFF. The J gene is TRBJ2-1, the V gene TRBV29-1, with 11 bases fitting TRBD2. The CDR3 is made up of 15 amino acids. Looked up from germline, CDR1 is SQVTM and CDR2 is ANQGSEA. The V segment lost 7 bases and the J segment 3 bases; nucleotides outside the gene matches: 8.

This chain uses TRBV4-1 with TRBJ1-1; weak D call: TRBD1 (6 bases). Germline values: CDR1 MGHRA, CDR2 YSYEKL. The CDR3 has 17 residues. V lost 0 bases and J 0 bases, leaving 14 bases between the germline ends. The CDR3 DNA reads TGCGCCAGCAGCCAAGACAGGGGACAAACCGTGAACACTGAAGCTTTCTTT. Residues: CASSQDRGQTVNTEAFF.

There are a few counts of this clonotype. V gene TRBV2 combines with J gene TRBJ2-5; D uncertain. V shed 2 bases and J shed 5 bases, with 3 bases lying between them. Germline loops: CDR1 SNHLY, CDR2 FYNNEI. This CDR3 region has 11 residues. CDR3 amino acids: CASSEKETQYF. The CDR3 DNA is TGTGCCAGCAGTGAAAAGGAGACCCAGTACTTC.

This clonotype was observed a few times. The chain joins TRBV7-2 to TRBJ2-5, with D perhaps assigned TRBD1 or TRBD2 (6 bases each). This CDR3 region has 14 residues. CDR1 and CDR2 from the germline V gene are SGHTA and FQGNSA. V lost 3 bases and J lost 5, with 13 bases in between. CDR3 region: CASSFRGRRETQYF. The CDR3 DNA sequence: TGTGCCAGCAGCTTCCGGGGGCGGCGGGAGACCCAGTACTTC.

Here the CDR3 reads CASTRDRETEAFF. The DNA of the CDR3 is TGTGCCAGCACACGGGACAGGGAAACTGAAGCTTTCTTT. V gene TRBV2 combines with J gene TRBJ1-1; 9 bases are shared with TRBD1. CDR3 size: 13 residues. Germline V gene data show CDR1 as SNHLY and CDR2 as FYNNEI. V lost 7 bases and J lost 5; bases outside the gene matches: 5. Full variable domain (rest looked up from reference TRBV2 and TRBJ1-1): EPEVTQTPSHQVTQMGQEVILRCVPISNHLYFYWYRQILGQKVEFLVSFYNNEISEKSEIFDDQFSVERPDGSNFTLKIRSTKLEDSAMYFCASTRDRETEAFFGQGTRLTVV.

CDR3 in amino acids: CSARDGGLSSYEQYF. DNA of the CDR3: TGCAGTGCTAGAGATGGGGGACTCAGCTCCTACGAGCAGTACTTC. The chain carries TRBV20-1 and TRBJ2-7; maybe TRBD2 (6 bases). This CDR3 comprises 15 residues. Per the germline V gene, CDR1 is DFQATT and CDR2 is SNEGSKA (reference sequence). The germline V and J ends were trimmed by 0 bases and 0 bases, with 12 bases remaining between them.

V gene TRBV7-9 combines with J gene TRBJ2-3, with TRBD2 identical over 14 bases. The CDR3 contains 16 residues. The germline V gene has CDR1 SEHNR and CDR2 FQNEAQ (reference sequence). Trimming took 5 bases from V and 6 from J; bases not matched to a gene: 7. In DNA, the CDR3 is TGTGCCAGCAGCCCTTGGGGACTAGCGGGAGAGGATACGCAGTATTTT. Amino acid sequence: CASSPWGLAGEDTQYF.

The V and J genes are TRBV2 and TRBJ1-4; maybe TRBD1 (5 bases). CDR3 size: 14 residues. Germline V gene data show CDR1 as SNHLY and CDR2 as FYNNEI. Deletions cut 6 bases from V and 0 bases from J, with 8 bases between. The CDR3, as DNA: TGTGCCAGCAGATGGGGGACAACTAATGAAAAACTGTTTTTT. Translating gives CASRWGTTNEKLFF.

The table lists this clonotype with a few counts. The chain joins TRBV3-1 to TRBJ2-7; 7 bases align to TRBD1. V shed 4 bases and J 3 bases; nucleotides not matched to a gene: 6. Germline CDR1 and CDR2: LGHDT and YNNKEL (reference sequence). This CDR3 comprises 14 residues. The CDR3 DNA is TGTGCCAGCAGCCGGTCGGACAGGCGCTACGAGCAGTACTTC. The encoded protein is CASSRSDRRYEQYF.

This clonotype has more than one count but fewer than ten. The chain has TRBV6-2 or TRBV6-3 and TRBJ2-3, with 12 positions matching TRBD2. J lost 5 bases, V lost 5 bases, and 17 bases had no gene match. The CDR3 runs to 19 residues. CDR1 is MNHEY and CDR2 is SVGEGT in the germline V gene. CDR3 DNA sequence: TGTGCCAGCAGTCGTTCCCCGTTGCTAGCGGGGGGGCGGAGAGATACGCAGTATTTT. Residues: CASSRSPLLAGGRRDTQYF.

In this sample, this clonotype turned up a few times. The chain uses TRBV4-2 and TRBJ1-1; D is ambiguous. Germline V lookup: CDR1 LGHNA, CDR2 YNFKEQ. V lost 0 bases, J lost 6 bases, and 8 bases lay in between. This CDR3 comprises 13 residues. In DNA, the CDR3 is TGTGCCAGCAGCCAAGATCAGCTGGCTGAAGCTTTCTTT. Its translation: CASSQDQLAEAFF.

In this sample, this clonotype turned up many times. The CDR3 DNA reads TGTGCCAGCAGCCTAGCTGGGTATGGCTACACCTTC. Translation gives CASSLAGYGYTF. The chain links TRBV28 to TRBJ1-2; D not resolved. Germline V CDR1 and CDR2: MDHEN, SYDVKM. The CDR3 contains 12 residues. Trimming removed 6 bases at V and 5 bases at J, with 10 bases between.

The chain joins TRBV20-1 to TRBJ2-5; D unclear. There are 12 residues in the CDR3. Trimming cost V 2 bases and J 4 bases, with 8 bases left between them. Per germline, CDR1 DFQATT and CDR2 SNEGSKA (reference sequence). The CDR3 DNA follows: TGCAGTGCTAGATCCCTAGGAGAGACCCAGTACTTC. This codes for CSARSLGETQYF.

This clonotype appeared once. V usage is TRBV6-1 and J usage is TRBJ1-1, with TRBD1 as a possible D gene (5 bases). Germline V CDR1 and CDR2: MNHNS, SASEGT. The CDR3 sequence is 11 residues long. Trimming pared 6 bases from V and 7 bases from J, leaving 9 bases between. CDR3 region: CASRQVHEAFF. The CDR3 DNA reads as TGTGCCAGCAGACAGGTCCATGAAGCTTTCTTT.

The V call is TRBV10-2, the J call TRBJ1-5; D unresolved. V was shortened by 2 bases and J by 2 bases, with 13 bases between the two germline ends. The germline gives CDR1 WSHSY, CDR2 SAAADI. This CDR3 comprises 16 residues. The CDR3 DNA sequence: TGCGCCAGCAGTGAGCGAGGGCGCGGGGGCAATCAGCCCCAGCATTTT. Translated: CASSERGRGGNQPQHF.

This chain uses TRBV11-2 with TRBJ2-1; D is uncertain. CDR3 length: 15 amino acids. Germline CDR1 SGHAT, CDR2 FQNNGV. Between the trimmed V and J ends, which lost 0 bases and 7 bases, there was a span of 13 bases. CDR3 amino acids: CASSLDSGQINEQFF. The DNA for the CDR3 is TGTGCCAGCAGCTTAGACTCGGGCCAAATAAATGAGCAGTTCTTC. Full variable domain (rest looked up from reference TRBV11-2 and TRBJ2-1): EAGVAQSPRYKIIEKRQSVAFWCNPISGHATLYWYQQILGQGPKLLIQFQNNGVVDDSQLPKDRFSAERLKGVDSTLKIQPAKLEDSAVYLCASSLDSGQINEQFFGPGTRLTVL.

This clonotype was counted a few times. The genes are TRBV5-1 and TRBJ1-5; a possible D gene is TRBD1 (6 bases). With 5 bases removed from V and 0 bases from J, the gap between germline ends came to 9 bases. CDR1 is SGHRS and CDR2 is YFSETQ in the germline V gene. The CDR3 totals 14 residues. The CDR3 protein is CASRPGDSNQPQHF. Written as DNA, the CDR3 is TGCGCCAGCAGGCCAGGGGATAGCAATCAGCCCCAGCATTTT.

The chain has TRBV5-1 and TRBJ2-4; D not resolved. The CDR3 extends over 16 amino acids. Germline CDR1 SGHRS, CDR2 YFSETQ. Trimming took 4 bases from V and 1 from J, leaving 15 bases between them. The CDR3 DNA sequence: TGCGCCAGCAGCACGTGGCCACACGGGGCCAAAAACATTCAGTACTTC. Protein product: CASSTWPHGAKNIQYF.

The rearrangement uses TRBV5-6 and TRBJ2-2; possible D gene TRBD1, 6 bases. The CDR3 extends over 13 amino acids. The germline V gene has CDR1 SGHDT and CDR2 YYEEEE. The V end was cut by 3 bases, the J end by 7 bases, with 10 bases between. CDR3 DNA: TGTGCCAGCAGCTGGGACACACGCGGGGAGCTGTTTTTT. Protein: CASSWDTRGELFF. Using reference TRBV5-6 and TRBJ2-2 for the parts outside the CDR3, the full variable domain is DAGVTQSPTHLIKTRGQQVTLRCSPKSGHDTVSWYQQALGQGPQFIFQYYEEEERQRGNFPDRFSGHQFPNYSSELNVNALLLGDSALYLCASSWDTRGELFFGEGSRLTVL.

The gene calls are TRBV18 and TRBJ2-7, with TRBD1 matching over 8 bases. The V gene's germline CDR1 is KGHSH and CDR2 LQKENI. Trimming took 3 bases from V and 3 from J; bases not matched to a gene: 10. This CDR3 is 16 amino acids long. CDR3 amino acids: CASSPQQDRAFYEQYF. DNA for the CDR3: TGTGCCAGCTCACCCCAACAGGACAGGGCTTTCTACGAGCAGTACTTC.